This T cell receptor (beta chain) originates from a study of cytomegalovirus exposure and HLA in healthy donors. Study-level information: Around 89 million unique TCRs from HLA-typed donors made up an early data release.

Study-level results: Earlier findings revealed that most TCR beta V segments proved productive either about 87% or about 30% of the time. The study recorded some 160 TCR beta chains that were cytomegalovirus-associated. Trimming of TCR beta V- and J-genes showed a link, identified in a later analysis, to a missense DCLRE1C variant.

Trimming cost V 2 bases and J 3 bases, with 10 bases left between them. CDR1 is MNHNS, CDR2 SASEGT, per germline. The CDR3 extends over 14 amino acids. With respect to this clone: Antigen: not known.

PCR employed 60 Vbeta and 13 Jbeta primers. Using immunoSEQ multiplex PCR, the repertoire was profiled, and TCRdb retains in-frame clones only, with some absent. The top ten hold approximately 5% of the sample, which has about 160,000 clones, over 65% seen once. Input material: PBMCs. The chain joins TRBV6-1 to TRBJ1-1; D is uncertain. The receptor comes from a man between 18 and 35 years old in good health and CMV-seropositive. The CDR3, as DNA: TGTGCCAGCAGTGAATTGGCAACGTACACTGAAGCTTTCTTT. Protein sequence: CASSELATYTEAFF.